The 23 T cell receptor beta chains listed next were all sequenced from one sample in a study of early T cells in non-severe SARS-CoV-2 infection. One entry per CDR3 protein, called by TCRdb with MiXCR from the 5' RACE reads. The sample records 25,000 to 35,000 distinct CDR3 sequences, roughly 2.8% being singletons. Sequenced material: whole blood. The origin of the receptors is an adult who was a healthcare worker with PCR-confirmed SARS-CoV-2 infection or an uninfected control (not recorded which).

This clonotype was detected ten times or more. The chain couples TRBV14 to TRBJ2-4; no definite D call. Deletions cut 0 bases from V and 8 bases from J, with 11 bases between. Germline V gene data show CDR1 as SGHDN and CDR2 as FVKESK. This CDR3 region has 14 residues. The chain's CDR3 is CASSQDIGWDIQYF. The CDR3 DNA reads as TGTGCCAGCAGCCAAGATATTGGGTGGGACATTCAGTACTTC.

This clonotype has just a few counts. The chain carries TRBV5-1 and TRBJ2-1; TRBD2 might be the D (5 bases). Trimming cost V 0 bases and J 6 bases, with 10 bases left between them. The germline CDR1 and CDR2 sequences are SGHRS and YFSETQ. The length of the CDR3 is 14 residues. Here the CDR3 reads CASSLARAGNEQFF. In DNA form, the CDR3 reads TGCGCCAGCAGCTTGGCTAGGGCGGGCAATGAGCAGTTCTTC.

The table lists this clonotype with many counts. The chain carries TRBV4-1 and TRBJ2-1, with D unresolved. This CDR3 is built from 11 residues. The germline V and J ends were trimmed by 5 bases and 8 bases, with 7 bases remaining between them. CDR1 is MGHRA, CDR2 YSYEKL, per germline. The DNA for the CDR3 is TGCGCCAGCAGCGCTTACGATGAGCAGTTCTTC. Protein sequence: CASSAYDEQFF.

This clonotype was detected ten times or more. V usage is TRBV29-1 and J usage is TRBJ2-3, with D maybe TRBD1 (5 bases). V dropped 2 bases and J dropped 2 bases, with 8 bases sitting between them. This CDR3 has 13 amino acids. The germline V gene encodes CDR1 SQVTM and CDR2 ANQGSEA. The DNA of the CDR3 is TGCAGCGTTGAACAGGACAACACAGATACGCAGTATTTT. Protein product: CSVEQDNTDTQYF.

This clonotype was seen ten or more times. This chain uses TRBV6-4 with TRBJ2-1; D is perhaps TRBD2 (7 bases). V was pared by 4 bases and J by 3 bases, with 13 bases between. From germline, CDR1 is MRHNA and CDR2 SNTAGT. This CDR3 is built from 15 residues. In DNA, the CDR3 is TGTGCCAGCAGTGTTGAGGGAGGGGGCTACAATGAGCAGTTCTTC. Encoded protein: CASSVEGGGYNEQFF.

By sample share, this clonotype is medium-sized. J is TRBJ2-2 and V is TRBV27, with D maybe TRBD2 (5 bases). The V gene lost 8 bases and the J gene lost 8 bases, with 15 bases spanning the gap. The CDR3 is made up of 13 amino acids. CDR1 is MNHEY and CDR2 is SMNVEV in the germline V gene (reference sequence). In DNA form, the CDR3 reads TGTGCCAGCGGGCACGGGGTCTTGGGGGAGCTGTTTTTT. Protein product: CASGHGVLGELFF.

This clonotype was recorded at least ten times. The chain is built from TRBV5-8 and TRBJ2-1, with 8 bases fitting TRBD1. CDR3 length: 15 residues. The V gene end was trimmed by 2 bases and the J gene end by 7 bases; junction bases not matched to a gene: 8. Per germline, CDR1 SGHTS and CDR2 YDEGEE. The CDR3 nucleotides are TGTGCCAGCAGCTTTTTTGGACAGGGCCGGAATGAGCAGTTCTTC. Its protein is CASSFFGQGRNEQFF.

This clonotype was seen ten or more times. The V and J genes are TRBV7-2 and TRBJ2-5; either TRBD1 or TRBD2 may supply D (5 bases each). The CDR3 extends over 15 amino acids. V lost 3 bases and J 4 bases, leaving 15 bases between the germline ends. The germline V gene encodes CDR1 SGHTA and CDR2 FQGNSA. CDR3: CASSFLSGRSETQYF. In nucleotides, the CDR3 is TGTGCCAGCAGCTTCCTGTCGGGGCGGTCAGAGACCCAGTACTTC.

This clonotype was picked up many times. V is TRBV6-6 and J is TRBJ2-7; no clear D. The CDR3 runs to 14 residues. CDR1 is MNHNY and CDR2 is SVGAGI in the germline V gene (reference sequence). V lost 3 bases and J lost 2, with 11 bases in between. DNA for the CDR3: TGTGCCAGCAGTTATGGCAGGCGCGCCTACGAGCAGTACGTC. Translation gives CASSYGRRAYEQYV.

This clonotype has ten or more counts. The chain is built from TRBV2 and TRBJ1-1, with TRBD1 matching 8 bases. Germline V gene sequence: CDR1 SNHLY, CDR2 FYNNEI. The CDR3 contains 15 residues. V lost 7 bases and J lost 2; bases outside the gene matches: 9. CDR3 in amino acids: CASTYLTGVNTEAFF. DNA for the CDR3: TGTGCCAGCACCTACCTGACAGGGGTTAACACTGAAGCTTTCTTT.

As regards this clonotype: The germline gene is not matched at one end of the junction; a read error may be the cause. In nucleotides, the CDR3 is TGTGCCAGTAGTATGGGGCCGGACACTGCAGCTTTCTTT. This codes for CASSMGPDTAAFF. The chain employs TRBV19 and TRBJ1-1; tentative D call: TRBD1 (5 bases). Germline loops: CDR1 LNHDA, CDR2 SQIVND (reference sequence). This CDR3 contains 13 residues.

Relative to its sample, this clonotype is medium-sized. The J gene is TRBJ2-3, the V gene TRBV20-1; D gene unclear. The CDR3 spans 11 residues. The germline V gene has CDR1 DFQATT and CDR2 SNEGSKA (reference sequence). The V and J ends lost 3 bases and 6 bases respectively, with 7 bases between them. The CDR3 region is CSASPGDTQYF. The CDR3 nucleotides read TGCAGTGCTAGTCCCGGGGATACGCAGTATTTT.

Ten or more counts support this clonotype. The chain joins TRBV11-2 to TRBJ1-1, with D possibly being TRBD1 (5 bases). Trimming removed 0 bases at V and 10 bases at J, with 12 bases between. Germline assignment: CDR1 SGHAT and CDR2 FQNNGV. The CDR3 runs to 13 residues. CDR3 residues: CASSLDTGMGAFF. The CDR3, as DNA: TGTGCCAGCAGCTTAGATACAGGAATGGGAGCTTTCTTT.

This clonotype was found many times. The rearrangement joins TRBV2 to TRBJ2-3; the D is unclear. The CDR3 is 15 amino acids. V gave up 0 bases and J gave up 0 bases, with 7 bases separating them. Germline CDR1 is SNHLY and CDR2 is FYNNEI. In DNA, the CDR3 is TGTGCCAGCAGTGAAGCGCTTGGTAGCACAGATACGCAGTATTTT. Translated: CASSEALGSTDTQYF. The complete variable domain, with remaining parts taken from reference TRBV2 and TRBJ2-3, reads EPEVTQTPSHQVTQMGQEVILRCVPISNHLYFYWYRQILGQKVEFLVSFYNNEISEKSEIFDDQFSVERPDGSNFTLKIRSTKLEDSAMYFCASSEALGSTDTQYFGPGTRLTVL.

This clonotype was found many times. The chain employs TRBV7-3 and TRBJ2-3, with a possible D match to TRBD2 (5 bases). V lost 1 base and J 2 bases, leaving 7 bases between the germline ends. Germline CDR1 is SGHTA and CDR2 is FQGTGA. The CDR3 is 14 residues long. The CDR3 nucleotides read TGTGCCAGCAGCTTAAGCGGGTACACAGATACGCAGTATTTT. Translated, it gives CASSLSGYTDTQYF.

The sample holds many counts of this clonotype. The chain is built from TRBV5-6 and TRBJ1-3; 7 nucleotides align to TRBD1. The junction had 11 bases not matched to a gene; V was cut back by 6 bases and J by 11 bases. Germline V gene sequence: CDR1 SGHDT, CDR2 YYEEEE. The CDR3 is 13 amino acids. The CDR3 DNA sequence: TGTGCCAGCACCCCAGGTCGAACAGGGGCCATATATTTT. It yields the protein CASTPGRTGAIYF.

In this sample, this clonotype turned up many times. The genes are TRBV2 and TRBJ2-1; TRBD2 matches at 14 bases. Germline V gives CDR1 SNHLY, CDR2 FYNNEI. The CDR3 runs 15 residues. Germline trimming cut 5 bases from V and 10 bases from J; bases unmatched to any gene: 7. The CDR3 coding sequence is TGTGCCAGCAGTCAGACTAGCGGGGGGGCCGGCGAGCAGTTCTTC. The encoded protein is CASSQTSGGAGEQFF.

This clonotype was counted at least ten times. The rearrangement joins TRBV30 to TRBJ1-2; 12 bases line up with TRBD1. The CDR3 covers 15 residues. Trimming cost V 7 bases and J 0 bases; bases outside gene matches: 6. Germline lookup yields CDR1 GTSNPN and CDR2 SVGIG (reference sequence). The DNA for the CDR3 is TGTGCCTCGGGACAGGGGGCAGTTGCTAACTATGGCTACACCTTC. Translation gives CASGQGAVANYGYTF.

The chain is built from TRBV5-1 and TRBJ2-5; D unclear. Germline V gene sequence: CDR1 SGHRS, CDR2 YFSETQ. With 0 bases removed from V and 2 bases from J, the gap between germline ends came to 8 bases. This CDR3 spans 14 amino acids. The CDR3 DNA reads as TGCGCCAGCAGCTTGGGACGAGTTCAAGAGACCCAGTACTTC. Its translation: CASSLGRVQETQYF.

This clonotype came up many times. This rearrangement joins TRBV2 to TRBJ1-6; D remains ambiguous. V was shortened by 2 bases and J by 9 bases, with 11 bases between the two germline ends. CDR1 and CDR2 (germline): SNHLY, FYNNEI. The CDR3 covers 14 residues. The CDR3 spells CASSEIGIGSPLHF. The CDR3 DNA is TGTGCCAGCAGTGAAATAGGGATCGGTTCACCCCTCCACTTT.

This clonotype was counted many times. The chain couples TRBV12-3 or TRBV12-4 to TRBJ1-6; TRBD1 aligns across 8 bases. V was pared by 1 base and J by 9 bases, with 2 bases of the junction left unmatched. The CDR3 covers 14 residues. CDR3 protein: CASSLGTGSSPLHF. The CDR3 region has the DNA TGTGCCAGCAGTTTAGGGACAGGGAGTTCACCCCTCCACTTT.

This clonotype was detected many times. The rearrangement links TRBV3-1 to TRBJ2-1; 10 positions match TRBD2. The CDR3 spans 17 residues. Losses at the gene ends were 6 bases for V and 8 bases for J; bases not matched to a gene: 16. CDR1 and CDR2 from the germline V gene are LGHDT and YNNKEL (reference sequence). The CDR3 DNA is TGTGCCAGCAGTCCAACTCCAGCGGGGGGGCCATCCCATGAGCAGTTCTTC. As protein: CASSPTPAGGPSHEQFF.

This clonotype appeared many times. This chain connects TRBV5-4 to TRBJ2-5; D is perhaps TRBD1 (6 bases). The germline gives CDR1 SGHNT, CDR2 YYREEE (reference sequence). Deletions cut 4 bases from V and 2 bases from J, with 15 bases between. The CDR3 has 15 amino acids. The CDR3 sequence is CASSQRLDRQETQYF. The CDR3, as DNA: TGTGCCAGCAGCCAAAGACTTGACAGGCAAGAGACCCAGTACTTC.